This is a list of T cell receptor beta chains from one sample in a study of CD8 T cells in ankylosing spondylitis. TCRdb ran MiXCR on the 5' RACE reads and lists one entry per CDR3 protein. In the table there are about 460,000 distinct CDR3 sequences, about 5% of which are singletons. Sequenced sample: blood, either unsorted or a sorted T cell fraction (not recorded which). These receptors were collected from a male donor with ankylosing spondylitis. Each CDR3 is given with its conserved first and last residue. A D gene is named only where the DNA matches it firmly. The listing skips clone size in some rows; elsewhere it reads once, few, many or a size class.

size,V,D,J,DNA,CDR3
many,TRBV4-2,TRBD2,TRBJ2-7,TGTGCCAGCAGCCAAGAGACGGCTAGCGGCAGTTACGAGCAGTACTTC,CASSQETASGSYEQYF
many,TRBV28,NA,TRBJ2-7,TGTGCCAGCAGTTTTGGGCAGGCTAGCTCCTACGAGCAGTACTTC,CASSFGQASSYEQYF
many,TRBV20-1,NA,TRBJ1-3,TGCAGTGCTAGAGAGGCGGGGTCGTATTCTGGAAACACCATATATTTT,CSAREAGSYSGNTIYF
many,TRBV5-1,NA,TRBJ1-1,TGCGCCAGCAGCTCAGGAAGAGAAGCTTTCTTT,CASSSGREAFF
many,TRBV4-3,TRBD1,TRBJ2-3,TGCGCCAGCAGCGCCCGACAGGGGTTTGGCACAGATACGCAGTATTTT,CASSARQGFGTDTQYF
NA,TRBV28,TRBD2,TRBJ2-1,TGTGCCAGCAGTTCCCCTAGCGGGGGGGTCTATGAGCAGTTCTTC,CASSSPSGGVYEQFF
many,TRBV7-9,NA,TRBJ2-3,TGTGCCAGGCAAATCTCTAGCACAGATACGCAGTATTTT,CARQISSTDTQYF
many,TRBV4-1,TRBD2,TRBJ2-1,TGCGCCAGCAGCCATTATAGCGGGATCTCCTACAATGAGCAGTTCTTC,CASSHYSGISYNEQFF
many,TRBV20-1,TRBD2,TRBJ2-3,TGCAGTGCTCGTAGCGGGGTAACAGATACGCAGTATTTT,CSARSGVTDTQYF
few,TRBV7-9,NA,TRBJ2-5,TGTGCCAGCAGCTCTGGGACCCAACAAGAGACCCAGTACTTC,CASSSGTQQETQYF
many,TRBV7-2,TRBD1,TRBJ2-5,TGTGCCAGCAACAGACAGGGGAGAGAGACCCAGTACTTC,CASNRQGRETQYF
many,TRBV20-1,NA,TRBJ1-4,TGCAGTGCAATCGGACCGGGTAGTGAAAAACTGTTTTTT,CSAIGPGSEKLFF
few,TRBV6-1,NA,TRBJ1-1,TGTGCCAGCAGCGAAGTGGGCCTACTGGGGACTGAAGCTTTCTTT,CASSEVGLLGTEAFF
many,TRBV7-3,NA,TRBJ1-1,TGTGCCAGCAGCTTATCGGGGGGCGAGGCCACTGAAGCTTTCTTT,CASSLSGGEATEAFF
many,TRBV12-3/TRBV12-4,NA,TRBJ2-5,TGTGCCAGCAGTTTGATGGCCACCGAGACCCAGTACTTC,CASSLMATETQYF
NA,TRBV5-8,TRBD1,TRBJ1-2,TGTGCCAGCGGCGCTGGGACAGGGGGAATGTATGGCTACACCTTC,CASGAGTGGMYGYTF
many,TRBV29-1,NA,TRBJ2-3,TGCAGCGTTGAACAGGGCCCTAGCACAGATACGCAGTATTTT,CSVEQGPSTDTQYF
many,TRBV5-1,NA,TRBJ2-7,TGCGCCAGCAGCTTGGTCCCAGGGCAATACGAGCAGTACTTC,CASSLVPGQYEQYF
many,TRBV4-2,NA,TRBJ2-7,TGTGCCAGCAGCCAAGATCACCGAGGCGAGCAGTACTTC,CASSQDHRGEQYF
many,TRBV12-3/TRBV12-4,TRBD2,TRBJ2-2,TGTGCCAGCAGTATAGGACTAGCGGCTAACACCGGGGAGCTGTTTTTT,CASSIGLAANTGELFF
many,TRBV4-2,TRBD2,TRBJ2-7,TGTGCCAGCAGCCCTCAGACCGGGGGGATCCTCTACGAGCAGTACTTC,CASSPQTGGILYEQYF
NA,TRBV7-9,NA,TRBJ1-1,TGTGCCAGCAGCTTTCTGACGGCGACTGAAGCTTTCTTT,CASSFLTATEAFF
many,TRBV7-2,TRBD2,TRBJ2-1,TGTGCCAGCAGCTTAAACGGGCGGGGGGCCTCCTACAATGAGCAGTTCTTC,CASSLNGRGASYNEQFF
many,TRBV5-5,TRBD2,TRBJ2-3,TGTGCCAGCAGCTTGGGACTAGCGGGGGGCTTAGATACGCAGTATTTT,CASSLGLAGGLDTQYF
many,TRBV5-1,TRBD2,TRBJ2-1,TGCGCCAGCAGCGTACTAGCGGGGGGGCTCGGGGAGCAGTTCTTC,CASSVLAGGLGEQFF
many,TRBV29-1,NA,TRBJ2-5,TGCAGCGTTGATTCGTACCAAGAGACCCAGTACTTC,CSVDSYQETQYF
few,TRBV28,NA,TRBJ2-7,TGTGCCAGCAGTTTAGAGGGTTCGTGGACGCGGCAGTACTTC,CASSLEGSWTRQYF
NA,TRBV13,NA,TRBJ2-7,TGTGCCAGCAGCTTACGGGGTTTCCACGAGCAGTACTTC,CASSLRGFHEQYF
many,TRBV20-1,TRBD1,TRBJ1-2,TGCAGTGCAACCGGGACAGGGTCCCTTGGCTACACCTTC,CSATGTGSLGYTF
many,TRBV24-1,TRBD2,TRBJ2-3,TGTGCCACCGCTGGAGGACTAGCGGAATTCACAGATACGCAGTATTTT,CATAGGLAEFTDTQYF
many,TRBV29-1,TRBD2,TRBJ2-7,TGCAGCGTTGAGGGGGGGACTAGCAGTTACGAGCAGTACTTC,CSVEGGTSSYEQYF
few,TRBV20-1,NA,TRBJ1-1,TGCAGTGTCTGGGACATTACTGAAGCTTTCTTT,CSVWDITEAFF
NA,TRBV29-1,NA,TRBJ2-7,TGCAGCGCAGGGGTGGCTTTTGTCGAGCAGTACTTC,CSAGVAFVEQYF
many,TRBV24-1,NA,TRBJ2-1,TGTGCCACCAGTGATTTGGGCCCGCGCTACAATGAGCAGTTCTTC,CATSDLGPRYNEQFF
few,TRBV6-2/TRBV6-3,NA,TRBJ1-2,TGTGCCAGCAGTCTATGGCTCTATGGCTACACCTTC,CASSLWLYGYTF
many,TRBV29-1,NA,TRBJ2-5,TGCAGCGTTGCATCAGCCCAAGAGACCCAGTACTTC,CSVASAQETQYF
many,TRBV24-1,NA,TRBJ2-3,TGTGCCACCAGTGATCATCGACTGCTACCGAAAAGCACAGATACGCAGTATTTT,CATSDHRLLPKSTDTQYF
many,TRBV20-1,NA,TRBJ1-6,TGCAGTGCTAGGGACAGAGATTATAATTCACCCCTCCACTTT,CSARDRDYNSPLHF
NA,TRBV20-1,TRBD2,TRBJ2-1,TGCAGTGCTAGAAGACTAGCGGGGGGGTTTAGTGAGCAGTTCTTC,CSARRLAGGFSEQFF
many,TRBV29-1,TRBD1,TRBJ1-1,TGCAGCGTTGGAAGTAGGACAGGGCCCCTGAACACTGAAGCTTTCTTT,CSVGSRTGPLNTEAFF
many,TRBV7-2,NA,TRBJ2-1,TGTGCCAGCAGCTATACAGGGTCGGTCTACAATGAGCAGTTCTTC,CASSYTGSVYNEQFF
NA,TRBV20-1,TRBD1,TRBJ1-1,TGCAGTGCTAGAGACGACAGGGGAGCTTTCTTT,CSARDDRGAFF
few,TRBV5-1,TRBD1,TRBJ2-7,TGCGCCAGCAGCTTGACAGGGGTCGGGTACGAGCAGTACTTC,CASSLTGVGYEQYF
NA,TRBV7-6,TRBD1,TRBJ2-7,TGTGCCAGCAGCTTAGACCCGGGACAGTCCTACGAGCAGTACTTC,CASSLDPGQSYEQYF
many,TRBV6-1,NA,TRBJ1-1,TGTGCCAGCAGTGAATTGGCAGGGTGGGCTTTCTTT,CASSELAGWAFF
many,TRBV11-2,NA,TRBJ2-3,TGTGCCAGCAGCATTAGACAGATTTCAACAGATACGCAGTATTTT,CASSIRQISTDTQYF
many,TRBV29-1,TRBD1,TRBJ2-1,TGCAGCGTCCACAGGGGGTTCTCCTACAATGAGCAGTTCTTC,CSVHRGFSYNEQFF
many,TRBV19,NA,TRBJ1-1,TGTGCCAGTAGTATAGAATGGGGGACGGCCGAAGCTTTCTTT,CASSIEWGTAEAFF
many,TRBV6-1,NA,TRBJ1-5,TGTGCCAGCAGACGTGCACGGACGGGTCAGCCCCAGCATTTT,CASRRARTGQPQHF
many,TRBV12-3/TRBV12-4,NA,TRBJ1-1,TGTGCCAGCAGTCCCCGGACGTCTTTTTTGAACACTGAAGCTTTCTTT,CASSPRTSFLNTEAFF
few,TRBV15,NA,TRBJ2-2,TGTGCCACCAGCACCCGGACCTTCAGTGGGGAGCTGTTTTTT,CATSTRTFSGELFF
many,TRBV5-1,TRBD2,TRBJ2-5,TGTGCCAGCAGTTTGGGGGGGCAAGAGACCCAGTACTTC,CASSLGGQETQYF
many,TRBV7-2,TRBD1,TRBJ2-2,TGTGCCAGCAGCCCGGGACAGGGGCTCGTGTGGGGGGAGCTGTTTTTT,CASSPGQGLVWGELFF
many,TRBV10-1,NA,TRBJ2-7,TGCGCCAGCAGTGGACCCCCCACCTACGAGCAGTACTTC,CASSGPPTYEQYF